The present T cell receptor beta chain was sequenced within a study of graft-versus-host responses after intestinal transplantation. Profiled with immunoSEQ multiplex PCR; TCRdb holds only in-frame clones, not every one. The sample contains about 90,000 clones, approximately 82% of which appear only once. Comment on this clone: What it recognizes is unknown.

CDR3 length: 14 residues. From germline, CDR1 is SGHRS and CDR2 YFSETQ. V trimming: 1 base; J trimming: 6 bases; junction bases outside the gene matches: 4. This receptor was obtained from a human donor who received an intestinal transplant. The chain employs TRBV5-1 and TRBJ2-7; 10 bases fit TRBD2. The material was unstimulated CD4+ T cells sorted from spleen or lymph node cells, obtained before intestinal transplant. Here the CDR3 reads CASSLRASGGEQYF. The CDR3, as DNA: TGCGCCAGCAGCTTGCGCGCTAGCGGGGGCGAGCAGTACTTC. Looking up the rest from reference TRBV5-1 and TRBJ2-7 gives the full variable domain: KAGVTQTPRYLIKTRGQQVTLSCSPISGHRSVSWYQQTPGQGLQFLFEYFSETQRNKGNFPGRFSGRQFSNSRSEMNVSTLELGDSALYLCASSLRASGGEQYFGPGTRLTVT.